This T cell receptor beta chain came from a study of blood T cell repertoires in COVID-19. Authors' data handling: Estimated nucleated cell counts came from reference gene primer amplification. Sequencing was performed with immunoSEQ multiplex PCR; in TCRdb, only in-frame clones are kept and a portion is missing. The DNA was the basis for D and trimming; V, J and clone size are from that table. The repertoire holds about 190,000 clones, with around 79% as singletons. This CDR3 has 16 residues. V was cut by 2 bases and J by 8 bases, with 18 bases left in between. Germline V CDR1 and CDR2: LGHNA, YSLEER.

The sequence derives from a woman in her fifties or sixties with acute or convalescent COVID-19. This sequence joins TRBV4-3 and TRBJ1-4; D is ambiguous. The source material was peripheral blood. The CDR3 reads CASSQKGWRWREKLFF. In DNA form, the CDR3 reads TGCGCCAGCAGCCAAAAAGGGTGGAGGTGGAGGGAAAAACTGTTTTTT.